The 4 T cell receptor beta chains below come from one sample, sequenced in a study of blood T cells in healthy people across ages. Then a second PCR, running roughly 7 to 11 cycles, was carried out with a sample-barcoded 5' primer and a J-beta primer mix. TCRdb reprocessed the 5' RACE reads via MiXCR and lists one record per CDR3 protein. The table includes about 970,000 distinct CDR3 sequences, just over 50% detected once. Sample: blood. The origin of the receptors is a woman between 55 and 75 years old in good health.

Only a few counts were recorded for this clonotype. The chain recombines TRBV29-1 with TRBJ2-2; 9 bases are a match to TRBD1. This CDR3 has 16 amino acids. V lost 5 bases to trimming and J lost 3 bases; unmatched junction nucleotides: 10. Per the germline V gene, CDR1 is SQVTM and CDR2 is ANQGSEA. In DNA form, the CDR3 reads TGCAGCGTTTCCCCCGGGACAGGGTTACACACCGGGGAGCTGTTTTTT. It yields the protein CSVSPGTGLHTGELFF.

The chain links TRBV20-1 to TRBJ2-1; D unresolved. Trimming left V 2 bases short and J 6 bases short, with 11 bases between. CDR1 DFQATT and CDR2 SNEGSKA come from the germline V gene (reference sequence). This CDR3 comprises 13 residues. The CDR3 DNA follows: TGCAGTGCTAGACCGCCCCTCGGCAATGAGCAGTTCTTC. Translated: CSARPPLGNEQFF.

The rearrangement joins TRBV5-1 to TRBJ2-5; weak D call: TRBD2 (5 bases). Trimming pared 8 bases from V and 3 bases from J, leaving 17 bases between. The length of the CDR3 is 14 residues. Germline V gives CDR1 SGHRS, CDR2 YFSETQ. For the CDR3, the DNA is TGCGCCAGTAAGCGGTTAGGAGGAAAAGAGACCCAGTACTTC. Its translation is CASKRLGGKETQYF. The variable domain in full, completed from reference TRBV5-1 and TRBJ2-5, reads KAGVTQTPRYLIKTRGQQVTLSCSPISGHRSVSWYQQTPGQGLQFLFEYFSETQRNKGNFPGRFSGRQFSNSRSEMNVSTLELGDSALYLCASKRLGGKETQYFGPGTRLLVL.

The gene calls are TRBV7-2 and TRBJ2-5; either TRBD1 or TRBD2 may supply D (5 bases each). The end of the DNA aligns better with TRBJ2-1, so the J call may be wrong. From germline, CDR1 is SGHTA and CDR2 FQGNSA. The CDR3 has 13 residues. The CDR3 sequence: CASSLEQQGTQFF. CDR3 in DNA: TGTGCCAGCAGCTTAGAACAGCAAGGGACCCAGTTCTTC.